The rows below give T cell receptor beta chains drawn from one sample of a study of cytomegalovirus exposure and HLA in healthy donors. Sequenced by immunoSEQ multiplex PCR; TCRdb stores in-frame clones only, minus some. The sample records more than 95,000 clones, 70% to 85% being singletons. What was sequenced was PBMCs. The receptor source for this set is a man aged 18 to 30 in good health and CMV-seronegative. The CDR3 runs from the conserved cysteine through the conserved F or W. The D gene is left open where the match is weak. Only some rows state a clone size, as once, few, many or a class for expanded clones.

cdr3_aa cdr3_nt v_call clone_size d_call j_call
CASSGQGGTDTQYF TGTGCCAGCAGTGGACAGGGGGGCACAGATACGCAGTATTTT TRBV6-4 - TRBD1 TRBJ2-3
CASSSLGTGLAGNEQFF TGCGCCAGCAGCTCCCTCGGAACGGGACTAGCTGGCAATGAGCAGTTCTTC TRBV5-1 - TRBD2 TRBJ2-1
CASSYWTGVGGGYTF TGTGCCAGCAGTTACTGGACAGGGGTTGGTGGTGGCTACACCTTC TRBV6-6 - TRBD1 TRBJ1-2
CASSPGNTEAFF TGTGCCAGCAGTCCGGGGAACACTGAAGCTTTCTTT TRBV6-5 - - TRBJ1-1
CASSRGELAKNIQYF TGTGCCAGCAGCCGCGGGGAACTAGCCAAAAACATTCAGTACTTC TRBV5-5 - - TRBJ2-4
CASSPVGGDSSEQYF TGTGCCAGTAGTCCCGTAGGAGGAGATTCGAGCGAGCAGTACTTC TRBV19 - - TRBJ2-7
CASSLGTTTNEKLFF TGTGCCAGCAGTCTCGGGACAACAACTAATGAAAAACTGTTTTTT TRBV6-1 - - TRBJ1-4
CASSLGSDRDGYTF TGCGCCAGCAGCTTGGGATCGGACAGGGATGGCTACACCTTC TRBV5-1 - TRBD1 TRBJ1-2
CASSILDNSYEQYF TGTGCCAGTAGTATCTTGGACAACTCCTACGAGCAGTACTTC TRBV19 - - TRBJ2-7
CASSPRSGGETQYF TGTGCCAGCAGCCCCAGATCGGGGGGAGAGACCCAGTACTTC TRBV27 - TRBD2 TRBJ2-5
CASSRGGAESDQYF TGTGCCAGCAGCCGGGGGGGGGCAGAGAGTGACCAGTACTTC TRBV5-4 - TRBD2 TRBJ2-7
CASSLASNEKLFF TGTGCCAGCAGCTTGGCGTCTAATGAAAAACTGTTTTTT TRBV5-5 - - TRBJ1-4
CASSLAPAGKGEKLFF TGTGCCAGCAGCTTAGCGCCGGCGGGGAAGGGCGAAAAACTGTTTTTT TRBV7-6 - - TRBJ1-4
CASSPQGSMNTEAFF TGTGCCAGCTCACCCCAGGGTTCCATGAACACTGAAGCTTTCTTT TRBV18 - - TRBJ1-1
CASSYPPGQRKHSGNTIYF TGTGCCAGCAGTTACCCTCCGGGACAGCGAAAGCACTCTGGAAACACCATATATTTT TRBV6-8 once TRBD1 TRBJ1-3
CASSLSTSYEQYF TGCGCCAGCAGTCTATCGACTTCCTACGAGCAGTACTTC TRBV23-1 - - TRBJ2-7
CAITSGTVPLGEQYF TGTGCCATCACCTCGGGGACAGTTCCCTTGGGGGAGCAGTACTTC TRBV10-3 - TRBD1 TRBJ2-7
CASSLNPNPLYGYTF TGTGCCAGCAGCCTCAACCCTAACCCCTTATATGGCTACACCTTC TRBV14 - - TRBJ1-2
CASSLSATGGNTIYF TGCGCCAGCAGCTTGTCGGCTACAGGGGGAAACACCATATATTTT TRBV5-1 - - TRBJ1-3
CAISSSDSYEQYF TGTGCCATCAGTTCTTCGGACTCTTACGAGCAGTACTTC TRBV10-3 once - TRBJ2-7
CASSFDRGRSEAFF TGTGCCAGCAGCTTCGACAGGGGAAGATCTGAAGCTTTCTTT TRBV5-4 few TRBD1 TRBJ1-1
CASSLAASGSYEQYF TGTGCCAGCAGCTTAGCGGCTAGCGGGTCCTACGAGCAGTACTTC TRBV7-2 once TRBD2 TRBJ2-7
CASRPDPRGEQFF TGCGCCAGCAGACCTGACCCACGGGGTGAGCAGTTCTTC TRBV10-1 - - TRBJ2-1
CASSFPGTSGGRKYNEQFF TGTGCCAGCAGCTTTCCCGGGACTAGCGGGGGGAGAAAATACAATGAGCAGTTCTTC TRBV7-9 - TRBD2 TRBJ2-1
CASSPQGPFFNQPQHF TGTGCCAGCAGCCCTCAGGGCCCGTTTTTTAATCAGCCCCAGCATTTT TRBV7-2 - - TRBJ1-5
CASSIDPDMNTEAFF TGTGCCAGTAGTATAGATCCCGACATGAACACTGAAGCTTTCTTT TRBV19 - - TRBJ1-1
CASSLGRIGELFF TGTGCCAGCAGCTTAGGGAGGATCGGGGAGCTGTTTTTT TRBV7-2 - - TRBJ2-2
CAISEAGPGARNTQYF TGTGCCATCAGTGAGGCCGGTCCAGGGGCGCGGAATACGCAGTATTTT TRBV10-3 - - TRBJ2-3
CASSLPGAGNTIYF TGTGCCAGCAGCTTACCGGGGGCTGGAAACACCATATATTTT TRBV7-3 - - TRBJ1-3
CASSSGMFQETQYF TGTGCCAGCAGCTCGGGGATGTTTCAGGAGACCCAGTACTTC TRBV11-2 - - TRBJ2-5
CASSLSRGEHEQYF TGTGCCAGCAGCTTAAGCAGGGGAGAACACGAGCAGTACTTC TRBV7-6 once - TRBJ2-7
CASMGGSLNTGELFF TGTGCCAGTATGGGAGGGTCCTTAAACACCGGGGAGCTGTTTTTT TRBV19 - TRBD2 TRBJ2-2
CASKGQGSYEQYF TGTGCCAGTAAGGGACAGGGATCCTACGAGCAGTACTTC TRBV19 - TRBD1 TRBJ2-7
CASSPPGQANEQFF TGTGCCAGTAGTCCCCCGGGACAAGCCAATGAGCAGTTCTTC TRBV19 - - TRBJ2-1
CASSLGGLAGAEQYF TGCGCCAGCAGCTTGGGCGGACTAGCGGGGGCCGAGCAGTACTTC TRBV5-1 - TRBD2 TRBJ2-7
CASSYHQGRGYTF TGTGCCAGCAGTTACCACCAGGGTCGGGGCTACACCTTC TRBV6-5 few - TRBJ1-2
CSVAGGPSTEAFF TGCAGCGTTGCGGGAGGGCCCAGCACTGAAGCTTTCTTT TRBV29-1 - - TRBJ1-1
CAGRDSLNSPLHF TGTGCCGGCCGGGACAGCCTTAATTCACCCCTCCACTTT TRBV19 - TRBD1 TRBJ1-6
CASSFGPGGTEAFF TGTGCCAGCAGCTTTGGACCGGGGGGCACTGAAGCTTTCTTT TRBV7-3 - - TRBJ1-1
CASSSLVLAKNIQYF TGTGCCAGCAGCTCACTCGTTCTAGCCAAAAACATTCAGTACTTC TRBV27 - - TRBJ2-4
CSGGGGYTF TGCAGCGGGGGAGGTGGCTACACCTTC TRBV20-1 - - TRBJ1-2
CASTLHRQGSYEQYF TGTGCCAGCACCCTACACCGACAGGGATCCTACGAGCAGTACTTC TRBV27 few TRBD1 TRBJ2-7
CASSRGQGDTGELFF TGTGCCAGCAGCCGAGGACAGGGAGACACCGGGGAGCTGTTTTTT TRBV7-2 - TRBD1 TRBJ2-2
CASSREGGGEKLFF TGTGCCAGCAGCCGGGAGGGGGGGGGAGAAAAACTGTTTTTT TRBV4-2 - - TRBJ1-4
CASSRTGQGNTGELFF TGTGCCAGCAGCAGGACGGGACAGGGGAACACCGGGGAGCTGTTTTTT TRBV5-6 - TRBD1 TRBJ2-2
CASSWAANNEQFF TGTGCCAGCAGTTGGGCAGCTAACAATGAGCAGTTCTTC TRBV27 - - TRBJ2-1
CASSPEGQGGDTQYF TGTGCCAGCAGCCCCGAGGGACAGGGGGGAGATACGCAGTATTTT TRBV7-9 - TRBD1 TRBJ2-3
CASSLSRQRQGFYNSPLHF TGTGCCAGCAGCCTATCGAGGCAGCGTCAGGGGTTTTATAATTCACCCCTCCACTTT TRBV5-8 - - TRBJ1-6
CASSYGRGGRTEAFF TGTGCCAGCAGTTACGGTAGGGGCGGGAGGACTGAAGCTTTCTTT TRBV6-5 - - TRBJ1-1
CASSLAFAGVTTDTQYF TGCGCCAGCAGCTTGGCTTTCGCAGGGGTCACCACAGATACGCAGTATTTT TRBV5-1 - - TRBJ2-3
CASSLVQGKGETQYF TGCGCCAGCAGCTTGGTACAGGGGAAGGGAGAGACCCAGTACTTC TRBV5-1 - TRBD1 TRBJ2-5